This T cell receptor beta chain was observed in a study of blood T cell repertoires in COVID-19. Study-level information: The study drew acute and convalescent COVID-19 samples from the United States, Italy and Spain. T cells, B-cell-depleted T cells, or PBMCs supplied cDNA or gDNA.

V was pared by 10 bases and J by 2 bases, with 14 bases between. The CDR3 spans 14 residues. Germline V gene lookup returns CDR1 MNHEY and CDR2 SMNVEV (reference sequence). Seattle patient enrollment occurred during active infection, with longitudinal follow-up thereafter. As processed by the authors: How many nucleated cells were present was estimated from reference gene primer amplification. Only in-frame clones appear in the TCRdb table, and some are missing; sequencing was by immunoSEQ multiplex PCR. V and J calls plus clone size are reproduced from that table; the DNA served to infer D and trimming. The table shows under 450,000 clones, with about 91% occurring only once.

The chain employs TRBV27 and TRBJ2-2, with D possibly being TRBD1 (5 bases). The sample taken for sequencing was peripheral blood. The source of this sequence is a woman aged 45-65 years with COVID-19, enrolled during active disease. Here the CDR3 DNA reads TGTGCCACCTCGAGCAGGGCCAACACCGGGGAGCTGTTTTTT. As protein: CATSSRANTGELFF.